A selection of T cell receptor beta chains follows, all from one sample in a study of shared clonotypes between healthy human individuals. Profiling relied on immunoSEQ multiplex PCR, and the TCRdb table lists in-frame clones only, not all of them. The sample contains roughly 1,800,000 clones, roughly 94% of which appear only once. Source material: naive CD8+ T cells sorted from blood. These receptors were collected from a man younger than 30 in good health. CDR3s include the opening cysteine and the closing phenylalanine or tryptophan. D genes are given only for firm matches. Clone size is shown for a subset of rows, as once, few, many or a class of expanded clone.

J,D,size,V,CDR3,DNA
TRBJ2-7,.,.,TRBV5-8,CASSFGLNEQYF,TGTGCCAGCAGCTTTGGATTAAACGAGCAGTACTTC
TRBJ2-1,TRBD1,.,TRBV6-5,CASSYRLEDRDDEQFF,TGTGCCAGCAGTTACCGGCTTGAGGACAGGGACGATGAGCAGTTCTTC
TRBJ1-1,.,.,TRBV9,CASSVTEDPNTEAFF,TGTGCCAGCAGCGTAACGGAGGACCCCAACACTGAAGCTTTCTTT
TRBJ2-7,.,.,TRBV4-1,CASSQERGSPTYEQYF,TGCGCCAGCAGCCAAGAAAGGGGATCCCCAACCTACGAGCAGTACTTC
TRBJ1-1,.,.,TRBV5-1,CASSLWADGGHENTEAFF,TGCGCCAGCAGCTTGTGGGCGGACGGCGGCCATGAGAACACTGAAGCTTTCTTT
TRBJ2-5,.,.,TRBV28,CASSLNTQETQYF,TGTGCCAGCAGTTTAAATACGCAAGAGACCCAGTACTTC
TRBJ1-2,TRBD1,.,TRBV4-1,CASSQGVLQGEGYTF,TGCGCCAGCAGCCAAGGGGTATTACAGGGGGAGGGCTACACCTTC
TRBJ1-5,.,once,TRBV27,CASSLVGVEGLNQPQHF,TGTGCCAGCAGTTTAGTGGGCGTGGAGGGACTCAATCAGCCCCAGCATTTT
TRBJ2-7,TRBD2,.,TRBV5-6,CASSSPRLAGGPDYEQYF,TGTGCCAGCAGCTCGCCCCGACTAGCGGGAGGCCCTGACTACGAGCAGTACTTC
TRBJ2-7,TRBD1,.,TRBV29-1,CSVESGQGGYEQYF,TGCAGCGTTGAAAGCGGACAGGGGGGATACGAGCAGTACTTC
TRBJ2-1,TRBD2,.,TRBV10-2,CASGQSLAGGPEQFF,TGCGCCAGCGGCCAGAGTCTAGCGGGAGGGCCCGAGCAGTTCTTC
TRBJ2-7,.,.,TRBV4-1,CASSPGTLTYEQYF,TGCGCCAGCAGCCCCGGGACACTGACCTACGAGCAGTACTTC
TRBJ1-1,.,.,TRBV13,CASSTGQNTEAFF,TGTGCCAGCAGCACGGGACAGAACACTGAAGCTTTCTTT
TRBJ2-7,TRBD1,.,TRBV5-8,CASSLGTGVNEQYF,TGTGCCAGCAGCCTCGGGACAGGGGTCAACGAGCAGTACTTC
TRBJ2-7,TRBD1,.,TRBV5-1,CASSLDAGTASYEQYF,TGCGCCAGCAGCTTGGACGCCGGGACAGCGAGCTACGAGCAGTACTTC
TRBJ2-1,.,.,TRBV5-6,CASNTGEGLRAYNEQFF,TGTGCCAGCAATACAGGGGAGGGCCTCCGCGCCTACAATGAGCAGTTCTTC
TRBJ2-2,.,.,TRBV11-1,CASSYNTGELFF,TGTGCCAGCAGCTATAACACCGGGGAGCTGTTTTTT